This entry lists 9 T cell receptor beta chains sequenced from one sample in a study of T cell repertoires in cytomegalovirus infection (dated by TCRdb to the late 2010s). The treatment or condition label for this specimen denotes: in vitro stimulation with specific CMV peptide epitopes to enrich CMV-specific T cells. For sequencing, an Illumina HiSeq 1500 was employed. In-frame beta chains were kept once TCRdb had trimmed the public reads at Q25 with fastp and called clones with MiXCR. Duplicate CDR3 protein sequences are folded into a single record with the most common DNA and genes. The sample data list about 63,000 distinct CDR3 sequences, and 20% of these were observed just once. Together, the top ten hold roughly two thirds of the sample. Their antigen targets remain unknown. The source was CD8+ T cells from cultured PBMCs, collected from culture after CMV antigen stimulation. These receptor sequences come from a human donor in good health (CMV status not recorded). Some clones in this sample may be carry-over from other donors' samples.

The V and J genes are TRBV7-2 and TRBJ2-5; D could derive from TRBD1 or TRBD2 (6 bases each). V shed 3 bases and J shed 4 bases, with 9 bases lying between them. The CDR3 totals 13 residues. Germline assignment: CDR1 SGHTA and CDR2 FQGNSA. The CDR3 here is CASSLGGRETQYF. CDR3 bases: TGTGCCAGCAGCTTGGGGGGCCGAGAGACCCAGTACTTC. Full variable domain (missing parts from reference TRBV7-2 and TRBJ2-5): GAGVSQSPSNKVTEKGKDVELRCDPISGHTALYWYRQSLGQGLEFLIYFQGNSAPDKSGLPSDRFSAERTGGSVSTLTIQRTQQEDSAVYLCASSLGGRETQYFGPGTRLLVL.

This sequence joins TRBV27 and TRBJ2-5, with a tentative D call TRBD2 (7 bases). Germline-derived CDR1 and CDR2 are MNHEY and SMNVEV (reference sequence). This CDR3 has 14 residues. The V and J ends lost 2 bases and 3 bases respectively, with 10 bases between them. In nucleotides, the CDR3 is TGTGCCAGCAGTTTACAGGGGAGGGAAGAGACCCAGTACTTC. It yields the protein CASSLQGREETQYF.

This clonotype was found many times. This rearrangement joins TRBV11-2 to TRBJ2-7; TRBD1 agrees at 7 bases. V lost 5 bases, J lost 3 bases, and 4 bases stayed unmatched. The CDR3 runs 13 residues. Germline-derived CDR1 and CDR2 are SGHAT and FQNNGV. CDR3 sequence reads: CASSLGQDYEQYF. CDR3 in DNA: TGTGCCAGCAGCCTCGGACAGGACTACGAGCAGTACTTC.

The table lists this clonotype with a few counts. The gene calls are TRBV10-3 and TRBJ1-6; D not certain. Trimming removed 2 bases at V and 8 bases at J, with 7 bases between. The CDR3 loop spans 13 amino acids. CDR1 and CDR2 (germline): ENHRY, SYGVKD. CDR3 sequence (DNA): TGTGCCATCAGTGAGATTCAGTATTCACCCCTCCACTTT. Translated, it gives CAISEIQYSPLHF.

The CDR3 here is CASSPHRGNHEQYF. The CDR3, as DNA: TGCGCCAGCAGCCCCCACAGGGGAAACCACGAGCAGTACTTC. The J gene is TRBJ2-7, the V gene TRBV4-1, with TRBD1 matching over 7 bases. The V and J ends lost 4 bases and 5 bases, in that order; junction bases with no gene match: 8. Germline CDR1 reads MGHRA; CDR2 reads YSYEKL. The CDR3 spans 14 residues.

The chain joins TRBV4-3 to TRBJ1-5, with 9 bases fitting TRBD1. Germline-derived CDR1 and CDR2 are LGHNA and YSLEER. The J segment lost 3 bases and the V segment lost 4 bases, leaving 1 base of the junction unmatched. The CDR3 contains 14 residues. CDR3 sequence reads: CASSRDRDNQPQHF. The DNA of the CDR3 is TGCGCCAGCAGCCGGGACAGGGACAATCAGCCCCAGCATTTT.

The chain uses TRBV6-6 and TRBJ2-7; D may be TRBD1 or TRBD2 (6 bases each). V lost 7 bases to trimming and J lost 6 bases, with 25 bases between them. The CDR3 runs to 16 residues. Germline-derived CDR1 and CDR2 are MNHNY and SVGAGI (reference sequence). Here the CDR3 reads CASNYALRGGLSEQYF. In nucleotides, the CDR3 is TGTGCCAGCAATTATGCCCTCAGGGGAGGCCTCTCCGAGCAGTACTTC.

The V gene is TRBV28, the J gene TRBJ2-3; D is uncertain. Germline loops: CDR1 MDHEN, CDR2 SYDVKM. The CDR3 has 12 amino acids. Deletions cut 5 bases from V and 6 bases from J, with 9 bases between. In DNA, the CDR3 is TGTGCCAGCAGTCGCGATGTGGATACGCAGTATTTT. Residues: CASSRDVDTQYF.

The CDR3: CASSPGTRSGYTF. In DNA, the CDR3 is TGTGCCAGCAGTCCAGGGACAAGGAGTGGCTACACCTTC. V gene TRBV27 combines with J gene TRBJ1-2; possible D gene TRBD1, 6 bases. The CDR3 runs 13 residues. Germline loops: CDR1 MNHEY, CDR2 SMNVEV (reference sequence). Trimming stripped 5 bases from V and 7 bases from J, with 14 bases between.